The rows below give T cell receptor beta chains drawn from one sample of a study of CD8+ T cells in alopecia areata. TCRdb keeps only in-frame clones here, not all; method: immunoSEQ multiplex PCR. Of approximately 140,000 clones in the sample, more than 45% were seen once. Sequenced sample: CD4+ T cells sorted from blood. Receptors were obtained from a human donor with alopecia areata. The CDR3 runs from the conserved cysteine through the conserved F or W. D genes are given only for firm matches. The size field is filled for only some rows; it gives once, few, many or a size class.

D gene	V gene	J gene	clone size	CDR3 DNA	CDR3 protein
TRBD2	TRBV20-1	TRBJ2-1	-	TGCAGTGTAGCGGGAAACAATGAGCAGTTCTTC	CSVAGNNEQFF
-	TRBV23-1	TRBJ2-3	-	TGCGCCAGCAGTCAACTTACCAAGAGCACAGATACGCAGTATTTT	CASSQLTKSTDTQYF
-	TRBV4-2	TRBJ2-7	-	TGTGCCAGCAGCCCGGGAGTCTCCTACGAGCAGTACTTC	CASSPGVSYEQYF
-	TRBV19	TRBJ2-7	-	TGTGCCAGTAGTATGGCCGGACACGAGCAGTACTTC	CASSMAGHEQYF
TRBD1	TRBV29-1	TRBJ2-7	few	TGCAGCGTTGCCACAGGGGGTTCGGGGTGGGGCTACGAGCAGTACTTC	CSVATGGSGWGYEQYF
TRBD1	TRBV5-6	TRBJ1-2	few	TGTGCCAGCAGCTTGACAGGGGTCTCGGTTGGCTACACCTTC	CASSLTGVSVGYTF
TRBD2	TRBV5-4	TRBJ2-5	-	TGTGCCAGCAGCGGGACTAGCGGGAAGGAGACCCAGTACTTC	CASSGTSGKETQYF
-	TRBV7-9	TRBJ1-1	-	TGTGCCAGCAGCCACGCTGACCCAGGGCGGACTGAAGCTTTCTTT	CASSHADPGRTEAFF
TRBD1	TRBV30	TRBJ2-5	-	TGTGCCTGGGGTGTCTCGGGACAGAAGGAGACCCAGTACTTC	CAWGVSGQKETQYF
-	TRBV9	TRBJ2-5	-	TGTGCCAGCAGCGTAGGTGGACAAGAGACCCAGTACTTC	CASSVGGQETQYF
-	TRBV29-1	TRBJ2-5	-	TGCAGCGTTGAACCGTCGGGGGAGACCCAGTACTTC	CSVEPSGETQYF
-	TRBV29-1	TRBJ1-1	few	TGCAGCGTTGAAGAAGGAATGAACACTGAAGCTTTCTTT	CSVEEGMNTEAFF
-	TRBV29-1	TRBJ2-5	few	TGCAGCGTTGGGCAGGGGCAAGAGACCCAGTACTTC	CSVGQGQETQYF
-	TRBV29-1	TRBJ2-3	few	TGCAGCGTCTACGAGACAGATACGCAGTATTTT	CSVYETDTQYF
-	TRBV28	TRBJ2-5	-	TGTGCCAGCGGCCGGGACTCATCATACTTC	CASGRDSSYF
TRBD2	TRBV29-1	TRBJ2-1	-	TGCAGCGTTGCTCTAGCGGGAGTTGAGCAGTTCTTC	CSVALAGVEQFF
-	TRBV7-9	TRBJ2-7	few	TGTGCCAGCAGCCCCAGACGGAGCTCCTACGAGCAGTACTTC	CASSPRRSSYEQYF
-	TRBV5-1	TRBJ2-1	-	TGCGCCAGCAGCTTACGTATTAGGGGCGATGAGCAGTTCTTC	CASSLRIRGDEQFF
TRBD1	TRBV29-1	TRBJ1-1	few	TGCAGCGACACTACAGGGGGGAACACTGAAGCTTTCTTT	CSDTTGGNTEAFF
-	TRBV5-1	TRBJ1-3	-	TGCGCCAGCAGCTTGTCCCCCAGGTCCTTCTCTGGAAACACCATATATTTT	CASSLSPRSFSGNTIYF
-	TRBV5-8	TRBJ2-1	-	TGTGCCAGCAGCTCTGGGAGGGGGAATGAGCAGTTCTTC	CASSSGRGNEQFF
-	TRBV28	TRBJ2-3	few	TGTGCCAGCAGCACACGACACCACACAGATACGCAGTATTTT	CASSTRHHTDTQYF
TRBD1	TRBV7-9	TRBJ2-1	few	TGTGCCAGCAGCGCTCGACAGGGGGTGCATGAGCAGTTCTTC	CASSARQGVHEQFF
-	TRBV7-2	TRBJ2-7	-	TGTGCCAGCAAAGGATACGCGAGCTCCTACGAGCAGTACTTC	CASKGYASSYEQYF
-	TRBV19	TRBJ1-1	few	TGTGCCAGTAGTATCCAGAGTGAAGCTTTCTTT	CASSIQSEAFF
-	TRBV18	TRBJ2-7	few	TGTGCCAGCTCACCAACTGACTACGAGCAGTACTTC	CASSPTDYEQYF
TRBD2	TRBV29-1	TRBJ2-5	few	TGCAGCGTTTCTAGCGGGAGCCAAGAGACCCAGTACTTC	CSVSSGSQETQYF
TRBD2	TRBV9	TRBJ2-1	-	TGTGCCAGCAGCGTAGGGTGGGTAGCGGGTCATGAGCAGTTCTTC	CASSVGWVAGHEQFF
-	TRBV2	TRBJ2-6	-	TGTGCCAGCACAACAGGGTATGGGGCCAACGTCCTGACTTTC	CASTTGYGANVLTF
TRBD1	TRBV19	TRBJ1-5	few	TGTGCCAGTAGTAGAACAGGGGGCCAGCCCCAGCATTTT	CASSRTGGQPQHF
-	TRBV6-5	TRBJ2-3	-	TGTGCCAGCAGTGGACCGGTATGGGGCACAGATACGCAGTATTTT	CASSGPVWGTDTQYF
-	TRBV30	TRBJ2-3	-	TGTGCCTGGAGACTAGCAGATACGCAGTATTTT	CAWRLADTQYF
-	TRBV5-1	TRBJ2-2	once	TGCGCCAGCAGCCTCGCGGGCACCGGGGAGCTGTTTTTT	CASSLAGTGELFF
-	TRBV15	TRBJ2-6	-	TGTGCCACCAGCAGAAGACCATCTGGGGCCAACGTCCTGACTTTC	CATSRRPSGANVLTF
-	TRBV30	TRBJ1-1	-	TGTGCCTGGAGTGTGCTGAACACTGAAGCTTTCTTT	CAWSVLNTEAFF
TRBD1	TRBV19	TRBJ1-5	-	TGTGCCAGTAGCCAGGGGGCTCGGAATCAGCCCCAGCATTTT	CASSQGARNQPQHF
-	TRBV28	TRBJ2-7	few	TGTGCCAGCACCACAAATTACGAGCAGTACTTC	CASTTNYEQYF
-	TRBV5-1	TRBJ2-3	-	TGCGCCAGCAGCTTGGCCAACGGAGAGCGAGATACGCAGTATTTT	CASSLANGERDTQYF
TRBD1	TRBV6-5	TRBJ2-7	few	TGTGCCAGCAGTTTACAGACAGGGATCGAGCAGTACTTC	CASSLQTGIEQYF
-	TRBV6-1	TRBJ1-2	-	TGTGCCAGCAGTGAGACAGCCTATGGCTACACCTTC	CASSETAYGYTF
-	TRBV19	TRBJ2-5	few	TGTGCCAGTAGTAGGGGGACACTGGAGGTCGAGACCCAGTACTTC	CASSRGTLEVETQYF
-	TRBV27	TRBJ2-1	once	TGTGCCAGCAGTTTTAGGGCCTTCCCAGAGGAGCAGTTCTTC	CASSFRAFPEEQFF
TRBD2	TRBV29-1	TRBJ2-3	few	TGCAGCGTTGAAGCGGGAGGGGGCACAGATACGCAGTATTTT	CSVEAGGGTDTQYF
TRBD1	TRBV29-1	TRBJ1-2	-	TGCAGCGTTACGACAGGGTCCCAGGTCTATGGCTACACCTTC	CSVTTGSQVYGYTF
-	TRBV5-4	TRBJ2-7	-	TGTGCCAGCAGCACCACAGACTCCTACGAGCAGTACTTC	CASSTTDSYEQYF
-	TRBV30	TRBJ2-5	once	TGTGCCTGGAGTCTGCGGTACCAAGAGACCCAGTACTTC	CAWSLRYQETQYF
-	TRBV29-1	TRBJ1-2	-	TGCAGCGTTGATGGGGTTGACGGCTATGGCTACACCTTC	CSVDGVDGYGYTF
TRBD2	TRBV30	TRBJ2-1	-	TGTGCCTGGTGGACTAGTTGGAACAATGAGCAGTTCTTC	CAWWTSWNNEQFF
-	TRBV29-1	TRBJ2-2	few	TGCAGCGTTGAACCCAAAAAGCCCAACACCGGGGAGCTGTTTTTT	CSVEPKKPNTGELFF
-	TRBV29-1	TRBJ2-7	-	TGCAGCGTTGGAGACGTAAAGTCATCCTACGAGCAGTACTTC	CSVGDVKSSYEQYF
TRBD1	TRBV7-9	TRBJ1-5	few	TGTGCCAGCAGCTTAGAAGGACAGGGGAATCATCAGCCCCAGCATTTT	CASSLEGQGNHQPQHF
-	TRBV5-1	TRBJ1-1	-	TGCGCCAGCAGCTTGGTGTTGTCCCAGAACACTGAAGCTTTCTTT	CASSLVLSQNTEAFF
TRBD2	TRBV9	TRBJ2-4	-	TGTGCCAGCAGCGTAGGCGGGGGGCTTGGGAACATTCAGTACTTC	CASSVGGGLGNIQYF
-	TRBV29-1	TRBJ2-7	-	TGCAGCGTTCTTAACCCTTCCTACGAGCAGTACTTC	CSVLNPSYEQYF
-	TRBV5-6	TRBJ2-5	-	TGTGCCAGCAGCTTGGCCGGAGAGGGTCCCTGGCAAGAGACCCAGTACTTC	CASSLAGEGPWQETQYF